This TCR beta chain is from a study of T cell repertoires in cytomegalovirus infection. General observations from the study: Clonotype analysis showed dominance of the ex vivo response by HLA-C-restricted CMV-specific TCR beta clonotypes.

TCRdb redid the calling of the reads with MiXCR, one entry per CDR3 protein. The sample holds about 260,000 distinct CDR3 sequences, roughly an eighth seen once. This clonotype has just a few counts. Its antigen is not identified. The germline V gene has CDR1 MGHRA and CDR2 YSYEKL. Trimming shortened V by 1 base and J by 2 bases, and 10 bases separated the two germline ends. CDR3 length: 15 residues. The V call is TRBV4-1, the J call TRBJ2-3, with D possibly TRBD1 on 5 matching bases. The source of this sequence is a human donor in good health (CMV status not recorded). Some clones in this sample may be carry-over from other donors' samples. Sequencing used PBMCs. CDR3 sequence: CASSQVGADTDTQYF. The CDR3 region has the DNA TGCGCCAGCAGCCAAGTTGGGGCAGACACAGATACGCAGTATTTT.